Listed below are T cell receptor beta chains from one sample, sequenced in a study of CD8 T cells in ankylosing spondylitis. MiXCR was run by TCRdb on the 5' RACE reads, yielding one entry per CDR3 protein. Among 350,000 to 450,000 distinct CDR3 sequences listed, roughly 26% were seen once. The specimen sequenced was blood, either unsorted or a sorted T cell fraction (not recorded which). These receptors were obtained from a male donor with ankylosing spondylitis. CDR3s include the opening cysteine and the closing phenylalanine or tryptophan. The D gene is left open where the match is weak. Size values are once, few and many counts, or a class for expanded clones, and some rows have none.

>TRBD1|TRBV9|16|few|TRBJ2-1
TGTGCCAGCAGTCAGGGGGCTGGTAGCGGCTACAATGAGCAGTTCTTC
CASSQGAGSGYNEQFF
>TRBD2|TRBV24-1|13|.|TRBJ2-1
TGTGCCACCAAACCGGGACTAGGACATGAGCAGTTCTTC
CATKPGLGHEQFF
>.|TRBV3-1|13|few|TRBJ1-1
TGTGCCAGCAGCCAGACCTCGAACACTGAAGCTTTCTTT
CASSQTSNTEAFF
>TRBD2|TRBV20-1|16|.|TRBJ2-5
TGCAGTGCTAGAAACGCGGGACTAGCGGTACAAGAGACCCAGTACTTC
CSARNAGLAVQETQYF
>TRBD1|TRBV7-8|16|many|TRBJ1-1
TGTGCCAGCAGCACCCGGGACAGGGGTTCGAACACTGAAGCTTTCTTT
CASSTRDRGSNTEAFF
>TRBD1|TRBV29-1|17|.|TRBJ1-2
TGCAGCGCTTCGACACCTGGTGGACAGGGCCTGAACTATGGCTACACCTTC
CSASTPGGQGLNYGYTF
>.|TRBV7-9|16|few|TRBJ1-3
TGTGCCAGCAGTCCTCCAGAATTGGGGGCTGGAAACACCATATATTTT
CASSPPELGAGNTIYF
>.|TRBV7-8|15|.|TRBJ1-5
TGTGCCAGCAGCTTAGGTCTCCGGGAGGATCAGCCCCAGCATTTT
CASSLGLREDQPQHF
>TRBD2|TRBV7-9|13|.|TRBJ2-7
TGTGCCAGCAGCGCGGGACTAAAATACGAGCAGTACTTC
CASSAGLKYEQYF
>.|TRBV7-9|13|.|TRBJ1-2
TGTGCCAGCAGCTTTAGACAAGTTGGGGGCTACACCTTC
CASSFRQVGGYTF
>.|TRBV5-1|13|many|TRBJ2-2
TGTGCCAGCAGTTTAGGCGGGACAGGGGAGCTGTTTTTT
CASSLGGTGELFF